What follows are 26 T cell receptor beta chains derived from one specimen sequenced in a study of blood T cells in healthy people across ages. A second PCR, run for about 6 to 11 cycles, used a sample-barcoded 5' primer plus a J-beta primer mix. TCRdb analysed the 5' RACE reads with MiXCR anew, one entry per CDR3 protein. The data hold 780,000 or so distinct CDR3 sequences, with approximately 25% observed a single time. The data also belong to a second study, concerning T cells of mothers and their children.

The sequenced sample consisted of blood. All receptors come from a boy aged 10-17 years in good health.

This clonotype turned up a few times. The V and J genes are TRBV3-1 and TRBJ2-1; D not certain. The CDR3 runs 13 residues. In germline, CDR1 is LGHDT, CDR2 YNNKEL (reference sequence). V dropped 6 bases and J dropped 9 bases, with 15 bases sitting between them. In DNA, the CDR3 is TGTGCCAGCAGGGATAGTCTTCGGCCTGAGCAGTTCTTC. Translated: CASRDSLRPEQFF.

V gene TRBV4-1 combines with J gene TRBJ2-5; tentative D call: TRBD2 (6 bases). The J call could be wrong; TRBJ2-1 is a better fit for the DNA end. Germline CDR1 and CDR2: MGHRA and YSYEKL. The CDR3 covers 15 residues. As DNA, the CDR3 is TGCGCCAGCAGCCAAGTCGGGTCGGGAGAGTTTGAGCAGTTCTTC. This sequence encodes CASSQVGSGEFEQFF.

This clonotype has more than one count but fewer than ten. The chain has TRBV7-2 and TRBJ2-3; unclear D gene. CDR3 length: 16 amino acids. Germline CDR1 reads SGHTA; CDR2 reads FQGNSA. With 3 bases removed from V and 1 base from J, the gap between germline ends came to 14 bases. The CDR3 reads CASSFFVGVGTDTQYF. The CDR3, as DNA: TGTGCCAGCAGCTTTTTTGTTGGGGTCGGCACAGATACGCAGTATTTT.

The chain links TRBV7-9 to TRBJ2-7, with 12 positions matching TRBD2. CDR1 SEHNR and CDR2 FQNEAQ come from the germline V gene (reference sequence). This CDR3 contains 15 residues. The V gene end was trimmed by 5 bases and the J gene end by 6 bases; junction bases not matched to a gene: 8. CDR3: CASSRLAGEGVEQYF. In nucleotides, the CDR3 is TGTGCCAGCAGCCGACTAGCGGGAGAAGGTGTCGAGCAGTACTTC.

In its sample, this clonotype was seen once. V is TRBV30 and J is TRBJ1-5; maybe TRBD1 (6 bases). Germline V gene sequence: CDR1 GTSNPN, CDR2 SVGIG (reference sequence). The ends were cut back, 2 bases at V and 5 bases at J, with 7 bases in the middle. This CDR3 has 12 residues. The CDR3 sequence is CAWSRQDQPQHF. CDR3 DNA: TGTGCCTGGAGTAGACAGGATCAGCCCCAGCATTTT.

The chain links TRBV5-1 to TRBJ2-2; no firm D call. Trimming removed 4 bases from V and 6 bases from J, with 16 bases in between. Germline lookup yields CDR1 SGHRS and CDR2 YFSETQ. The CDR3 runs to 15 residues. As DNA, the CDR3 is TGCGCCAGCAGCCACCAGACTGGGATGGCCGGGGAGCTGTTTTTT. It yields the protein CASSHQTGMAGELFF.

This clonotype was observed a few times. The rearrangement links TRBV12-3 or TRBV12-4 to TRBJ1-1, with 8 bases matching TRBD1. CDR3 length: 17 amino acids. Losses at the gene ends were 5 bases for V and 10 bases for J; bases not matched to a gene: 21. This chain's CDR3 is CASSPAGGQGARGGAFF. The CDR3 coding sequence is TGTGCCAGCAGTCCAGCCGGGGGGCAGGGGGCGCGAGGTGGAGCTTTCTTT.

This sequence joins TRBV5-1 and TRBJ2-2; 8 bases fit TRBD1. The germline gives CDR1 SGHRS, CDR2 YFSETQ. This CDR3 contains 13 residues. J lost 3 bases, V lost 6 bases, and 1 base had no gene match. CDR3 in DNA: TGCGCCAGCAAGGACAGGGACACCGGGGAGCTGTTTTTT. Amino acid sequence: CASKDRDTGELFF.

This chain joins TRBV4-3 and TRBJ2-6; D call uncertain. Trimming removed 0 bases at V and 4 bases at J, with 10 bases between. The germline V gene encodes CDR1 LGHNA and CDR2 YSLEER. This CDR3 spans 16 amino acids. For the CDR3, the DNA is TGCGCCAGCAGCCAAGATCAGTATTCCGGGGCCAACGTCCTGACTTTC. Translating gives CASSQDQYSGANVLTF.

The rearrangement links TRBV30 to TRBJ2-5; D uncertain. TRBJ2-7 matches the DNA end more closely, so the J call is doubtful. The germline gives CDR1 GTSNPN, CDR2 SVGIG (reference sequence). The CDR3 totals 13 residues. The CDR3, as DNA: TGTGCCTGGAGTGTTGGGGAATCCTACGAGCAGTACTTC. It translates to CAWSVGESYEQYF.

V gene TRBV28 combines with J gene TRBJ2-5; 8 nucleotides match TRBD2. The germline CDR1 and CDR2 sequences are MDHEN and SYDVKM. V shed 3 bases and J 13 bases; nucleotides not matched to a gene: 10. The CDR3 is made up of 13 amino acids. The CDR3 nucleotides read TGTGCCAGCAGTTTGGCTAGCGGGTTCATTTCGTACTTC. Amino acid sequence: CASSLASGFISYF.

The gene calls are TRBV29-1 and TRBJ2-3; D remains ambiguous. The ends were cut back, 8 bases at V and 1 base at J, with 10 bases in the middle. Germline CDR1 is SQVTM and CDR2 is ANQGSEA. The CDR3 is made up of 12 amino acids. This CDR3 is CSLQDGTDTQYF. The CDR3 DNA is TGCAGCCTTCAGGACGGCACAGATACGCAGTATTTT.

Details on this clonotype: Mismatch with germline at one junction end may stem from a read error. V gene TRBV27 combines with J gene TRBJ1-2; D not certain. There are 15 residues in the CDR3. Germline V CDR1 and CDR2: MNHEY, SMNVEV (reference sequence). CDR3 loop: CASSLSGRGSYGYTF. The CDR3 DNA reads TGTGCCAGCAGTCTATCTGGACGGGGTTCCTATGGCTACACCTTC.

Note on this clonotype: Its ends do not fully match the called genes, so a read error is possible. The rearrangement joins TRBV7-2 to TRBJ1-6; D gene uncertain. CDR3 length equals 13 residues. Germline-derived CDR1 and CDR2 are SGHTA and FQGNSA. The CDR3 reads CASSLERDAPPHF. For the CDR3, the DNA is TGTGCCAGCAGCTTAGAGCGGGATGCCCCCCCCCACTTT.

About this clonotype: The CDR3 end shows no conserved phenylalanine or tryptophan, and so a read error is likely. The genes are TRBV12-3 or TRBV12-4 and TRBJ2-3, with 7 bases that match TRBD2. The CDR3 runs 15 residues. Germline trimming cut 6 bases from V and 0 bases from J; bases unmatched to any gene: 6. The CDR3: CASSETSPSTDTQYS. The CDR3 region has the DNA TGTGCCAGCAGCGAGACTAGCCCAAGCACAGATACGCAGTATTCT.

This clonotype was seen only a few times. This chain connects TRBV3-1 to TRBJ1-2; D not certain. Germline V gene sequence: CDR1 LGHDT, CDR2 YNNKEL (reference sequence). V was trimmed by 0 bases and J by 1 base, leaving 6 bases between them. This CDR3 region has 14 residues. The CDR3 DNA sequence: TGTGCCAGCAGCCAAGATACGGTTAACTATGGCTACACCTTC. Residues: CASSQDTVNYGYTF.

In this sample, this clonotype turned up a few times. The rearrangement uses TRBV2 and TRBJ2-5; 7 positions agree with TRBD1. CDR1 and CDR2 from the germline V gene are SNHLY and FYNNEI. The CDR3 is 17 amino acids. J was trimmed by 0 bases and V by 2 bases; bases with no gene match: 9. CDR3 DNA sequence: TGTGCCAGCAGTGAAACAGGGGAACAGCTGTACCAAGAGACCCAGTACTTC. Translating it yields CASSETGEQLYQETQYF.

The chain is built from TRBV3-1 and TRBJ2-5, with no clear D. The J call may be in error: the DNA end matches TRBJ2-7 better. The CDR3 has 12 amino acids. Germline V gives CDR1 LGHDT, CDR2 YNNKEL (reference sequence). CDR3 region: CASSRLGCEQYF. The CDR3 DNA is TGTGCCAGCAGCCGACTCGGTTGCGAGCAGTACTTC.

This clonotype was seen once. This chain connects TRBV20-1 to TRBJ1-5, with 7 nucleotides matching TRBD1. Germline V gives CDR1 DFQATT, CDR2 SNEGSKA (reference sequence). This CDR3 region has 16 residues. V was clipped by 0 bases and J by 3 bases; unmatched bases: 8. CDR3 sequence reads: CSARDGMGTDNQPQHF. As DNA, the CDR3 is TGCAGTGCTAGAGACGGAATGGGGACAGACAATCAGCCCCAGCATTTT.

The rearrangement joins TRBV20-1 to TRBJ2-5; D gene ambiguous. Trimming took 7 bases from V and 1 from J, leaving 16 bases between them. In germline, CDR1 is DFQATT, CDR2 SNEGSKA (reference sequence). The CDR3 covers 14 residues. The CDR3 loop reads CSGSRPPSQETQYF. In DNA form, the CDR3 reads TGCAGTGGTAGTCGCCCTCCCTCCCAAGAGACCCAGTACTTC.

The sample holds a few counts of this clonotype. V usage is TRBV6-1 and J usage is TRBJ2-5; perhaps TRBD2 as D (6 bases). V was clipped by 5 bases and J by 2 bases, with 21 bases between them. The CDR3 loop spans 17 amino acids. Germline-derived CDR1 and CDR2 are MNHNS and SASEGT. The chain's CDR3 is CASSLDPLAGGQETQYF. CDR3 coding DNA: TGTGCCAGCAGTCTAGATCCATTAGCCGGAGGGCAAGAGACCCAGTACTTC.

DNA for the CDR3: TGTGCCAGCAGTTTTGGGGGCAGTCGCGCCAATCAGCCCCAGCATTTT. Its protein is CASSFGGSRANQPQHF. The chain uses TRBV12-3 or TRBV12-4 and TRBJ1-5; perhaps TRBD1 as D (6 bases). The V end was cut by 3 bases, the J end by 3 bases, with 15 bases between. CDR3 length: 16 amino acids.

The chain has TRBV10-3 and TRBJ2-5; D perhaps matches TRBD1 (5 bases). V lost 0 bases, J lost 2 bases, and 7 bases lay in between. The CDR3 sequence is 14 residues long. CDR1 ENHRY and CDR2 SYGVKD come from the germline V gene. The CDR3 DNA reads TGTGCCATCAGTGAGTCACAGGTTCAAGAGACCCAGTACTTC. It codes for CAISESQVQETQYF.

This chain joins TRBV28 and TRBJ1-1, with 7 nucleotides matching TRBD1. Trimming removed 6 bases from V and 6 bases from J; junction bases left unmatched: 13. CDR3 size: 15 residues. Germline assignment: CDR1 MDHEN and CDR2 SYDVKM. CDR3 nucleotides: TGTGCCAGCAGGGCAACCCAGGGGGGGGTATCTGAAGCTTTCTTT. Amino acid sequence: CASRATQGGVSEAFF.

The V and J genes are TRBV10-3 and TRBJ2-1, with D uncertain. The DNA end favors TRBJ2-5, so the J call may be wrong. CDR3 length: 12 residues. Looked up from germline, CDR1 is ENHRY and CDR2 is SYGVKD. CDR3 protein: CAISGASETQYF. CDR3 DNA: TGTGCCATCAGTGGGGCTAGTGAGACCCAGTACTTC.

There are a few counts of this clonotype. V gene TRBV4-3 combines with J gene TRBJ1-6, with TRBD1 as a possible D gene (6 bases). CDR1 and CDR2 (germline): LGHNA, YSLEER. V dropped 6 bases and J dropped 2 bases, with 11 bases sitting between them. The CDR3 sequence is 15 residues long. The DNA of the CDR3 is TGCGCCAGCAGTCCCCAGGGGCCCTATAATTCACCCCTCCACTTT. This sequence encodes CASSPQGPYNSPLHF.